Below, 3 T cell receptor beta chains from the same sample are listed, as sequenced in a study of blood T cell repertoires in COVID-19. Data came from immunoSEQ multiplex PCR; TCRdb stores just in-frame clones and leaves some out. This sample carries 55,000 to 95,000 clones, over 80% of them seen once, and the ten largest clones take 1.8%. Sequenced: peripheral blood. The receptors derive from a woman aged 55 to 70 with acute or convalescent COVID-19.

This clone was observed a single time. The CDR3 DNA reads as TGTGCCAGCAGCTTAGGTGCAGGGGGCCCGGTTGAGACCCAGTACTTC. Translated: CASSLGAGGPVETQYF. The chain employs TRBV7-9 and TRBJ2-5; 8 bases agree with TRBD1. The ends lost 1 base at V and 5 bases at J; junction bases unmatched: 9. The V gene's germline CDR1 is SEHNR and CDR2 FQNEAQ (reference sequence). CDR3 length equals 16 residues. The variable domain in full, completed from reference TRBV7-9 and TRBJ2-5, reads DTGVSQNPRHKITKRGQNVTFRCDPISEHNRLYWYRQTLGQGPEFLTYFQNEAQLEKSRLLSDRFSAERPKGSFSTLEIQRTEQGDSAMYLCASSLGAGGPVETQYFGPGTRLLVL.

The chain carries TRBV6-2 or TRBV6-3 and TRBJ1-1; maybe TRBD1 (5 bases). Germline assignment: CDR1 MNHEY and CDR2 SVGEGT. The V end was cut by 6 bases, the J end by 2 bases, with 13 bases between. This CDR3 has 14 residues. CDR3 coding DNA: TGTGCCAGCAGCCAACCCGGGGGAAACACTGAAGCTTTCTTT. Translating gives CASSQPGGNTEAFF.

The chain combines TRBV3-1 (or the pseudogene TRBV3-2) with TRBJ2-1; 8 nucleotides agree with TRBD2. V lost 4 bases and J lost 5; bases outside the gene matches: 4. This CDR3 has 14 amino acids. Germline assignment: CDR1 LGHDT and CDR2 YNNKEL (reference sequence). CDR3: CASSLTSGNNEQFF. CDR3 sequence (DNA): TGTGCCAGCAGCCTTACTAGCGGCAACAATGAGCAGTTCTTC.